Below are 20 T cell receptor beta chains sequenced from a single sample in a study of cytomegalovirus exposure and HLA in healthy donors. PCR primers comprised 60 Vbeta and 13 Jbeta primers. Method: immunoSEQ multiplex PCR; TCRdb's copy keeps in-frame clones and lacks some. The table includes around 150,000 clones, roughly 70% detected once. Sequencing used PBMCs. Receptors originate from a man in his forties or fifties in good health and CMV-seropositive.

The V and J genes are TRBV19 and TRBJ1-2; 7 nucleotides line up with TRBD1. Germline-derived CDR1 and CDR2 are LNHDA and SQIVND (reference sequence). The trim removed 6 bases at V and 5 bases at J, leaving 18 bases unmatched. CDR3 length: 17 amino acids. CDR3 bases: TGTGCCAGTAGGGGGCAGGGGGACCTCAAGGGGTCGTATGGCTACACCTTC. Protein sequence: CASRGQGDLKGSYGYTF.

J is TRBJ1-2 and V is TRBV7-9, with 11 bases fitting TRBD1. This CDR3 has 16 residues. Germline V gene sequence: CDR1 SEHNR, CDR2 FQNEAQ (reference sequence). V lost 7 bases and J lost 0; bases outside the gene matches: 7. CDR3 coding DNA: TGTGCCAGCACCCCAGGACAGGGGGCAACTAACTATGGCTACACCTTC. This sequence encodes CASTPGQGATNYGYTF. Drawing the rest from reference TRBV7-9 and TRBJ1-2, the complete variable domain is DTGVSQNPRHKITKRGQNVTFRCDPISEHNRLYWYRQTLGQGPEFLTYFQNEAQLEKSRLLSDRFSAERPKGSFSTLEIQRTEQGDSAMYLCASTPGQGATNYGYTFGSGTRLTVV.

This clone came up a few times. The chain recombines TRBV5-1 with TRBJ1-2, with D perhaps matching TRBD1 (5 bases). Looked up from germline, CDR1 is SGHRS and CDR2 is YFSETQ. This CDR3 is 15 amino acids long. The V gene lost 0 bases and the J gene lost 2 bases, with 11 bases spanning the gap. The CDR3 DNA is TGCGCCAGCAGCTTGGAAGCGGGGCGGAACTATGGCTACACCTTC. Amino acid sequence: CASSLEAGRNYGYTF.

Comment on this clone: This sample includes further DNA sequences coding for the same CDR3. The chain couples TRBV4-3 to TRBJ1-6; 7 bases are a match to TRBD1. Trimming took 1 base from V and 7 from J; bases not matched to a gene: 1. This CDR3 has 14 residues. The V gene's germline CDR1 is LGHNA and CDR2 YSLEER. CDR3 residues: CASSQGQGNSPLHF. The CDR3 DNA reads as TGCGCCAGCAGCCAAGGACAGGGAAATTCACCCCTCCACTTT.

V and J are TRBV7-7 and TRBJ2-7, with D possibly matching TRBD2 (6 bases). There are 14 residues in the CDR3. The germline V gene encodes CDR1 SSHAT and CDR2 FNYEAQ (reference sequence). The CDR3 spells CASSPGLTGYEQYF. CDR3 nucleotide sequence: TGTGCTAGCTCCCCGGGACTCACCGGCTACGAGCAGTACTTC.

This clone was seen once. The chain combines TRBV18 with TRBJ2-3, with 7 bases identical to TRBD1. V shed 0 bases and J 1 base; nucleotides not matched to a gene: 10. This CDR3 comprises 18 residues. The germline V gene has CDR1 KGHSH and CDR2 LQKENI. CDR3 sequence reads: CASSPPGTVRRGTDTQYF. The CDR3 nucleotides read TGTGCCAGCTCACCACCCGGGACAGTGAGAAGAGGCACAGATACGCAGTATTTT. Looking up the rest from reference TRBV18 and TRBJ2-3 gives the full variable domain: NAGVMQNPRHLVRRRGQEARLRCSPMKGHSHVYWYRQLPEEGLKFMVYLQKENIIDESGMPKERFSAEFPKEGPSILRIQQVVRGDSAAYFCASSPPGTVRRGTDTQYFGPGTRLTVL.

The rearrangement joins TRBV4-1 to TRBJ2-1, with 15 bases fitting TRBD2. The CDR3 runs to 17 residues. Germline V gene lookup returns CDR1 MGHRA and CDR2 YSYEKL. V gave up 2 bases and J gave up 9 bases; unmatched junction bases: 8. The CDR3 protein is CASSQRGLAGGGGEQFF. As DNA, the CDR3 is TGCGCCAGCAGCCAAAGGGGACTAGCGGGGGGAGGGGGTGAGCAGTTCTTC.

This clone was seen a few times. This chain uses TRBV12-5 with TRBJ1-1; D remains unclear. CDR1 and CDR2 (germline): LGHNT, FRNRAP. V lost 8 bases and J 4 bases, leaving 14 bases between the germline ends. There are 13 residues in the CDR3. In DNA form, the CDR3 reads TGTGCTAGTTCACGACTCGATGGCACTGAAGCTTTCTTT. Translating it yields CASSRLDGTEAFF.

About this clone: Within the sample, other DNA sequences also encode this same CDR3. The chain recombines TRBV4-3 with TRBJ1-4; the D gene is possibly TRBD1 (5 bases). From germline, CDR1 is LGHNA and CDR2 YSLEER. The CDR3 sequence is 15 residues long. Trimming pared 0 bases from V and 2 bases from J, leaving 7 bases between. Here the CDR3 reads CASSQEGRTNEKLFF. CDR3 DNA sequence: TGCGCCAGCAGCCAAGAGGGGCGTACTAATGAAAAACTGTTTTTT.

The chain couples TRBV5-1 to TRBJ1-1; 7 bases align to TRBD1. The CDR3 loop spans 12 amino acids. The J segment lost 7 bases and the V segment lost 0 bases, leaving 0 bases of the junction unmatched. Germline V gene sequence: CDR1 SGHRS, CDR2 YFSETQ. The CDR3 nucleotides read TGCGCCAGCAGCTTGGACAGGGGTGAAGCTTTCTTT. Translated: CASSLDRGEAFF.

This chain connects TRBV11-3 to TRBJ2-1; TRBD2 aligns across 12 bases. V dropped 5 bases and J dropped 3; count of bases not matched to a gene: 8. The CDR3 has 17 residues. Germline V lookup: CDR1 SGHNT, CDR2 YENEEA. The CDR3 here is CASSVKGTSGLYNEQFF. CDR3 in DNA: TGTGCCAGCAGCGTAAAAGGGACTAGCGGGCTCTACAATGAGCAGTTCTTC.

Here the CDR3 DNA reads TGTGCCTGGGGTGGGTGGGGGGGCCTTGGGGAGCTGTTTTTT. It translates to CAWGGWGGLGELFF. V usage is TRBV30 and J usage is TRBJ2-2; possible D gene TRBD2, 7 bases. From germline, CDR1 is GTSNPN and CDR2 SVGIG (reference sequence). Trimming stripped 5 bases from V and 8 bases from J, with 18 bases between. CDR3 size: 14 residues. Full variable domain (missing parts from reference TRBV30 and TRBJ2-2): SQTIHQWPATLVQPVGSPLSLECTVEGTSNPNLYWYRQAAGRGLQLLFYSVGIGQISSEVPQNLSASRPQDRQFILSSKKLLLSDSGFYLCAWGGWGGLGELFFGEGSRLTVL.

This clone was seen a handful of times. J is TRBJ2-2 and V is TRBV19, with D possibly matching TRBD2 (6 bases). The CDR3 loop spans 13 amino acids. Trimming removed 3 bases at V and 6 bases at J, with 8 bases between. Germline assignment: CDR1 LNHDA and CDR2 SQIVND (reference sequence). CDR3 protein: CASSMEGAGELFF. The CDR3 DNA reads as TGTGCCAGTAGTATGGAGGGTGCCGGGGAGCTGTTTTTT.

The chain has TRBV10-3 and TRBJ2-1, with TRBD2 matching over 11 bases. The CDR3 spans 16 residues. Germline trimming cut 8 bases from V and 5 bases from J; bases unmatched to any gene: 11. Germline CDR1 is ENHRY and CDR2 is SYGVKD. The CDR3 loop reads CAIAASLAGGNNEQFF. CDR3 DNA sequence: TGTGCCATCGCTGCGAGCTTAGCGGGGGGGAACAATGAGCAGTTCTTC.

The chain carries TRBV6-6 and TRBJ2-7; 8 bases align to TRBD1. CDR3 length equals 14 residues. J gave up 3 bases and V 6 bases, and 7 bases lay outside the gene matches. The germline V gene encodes CDR1 MNHNY and CDR2 SVGAGI (reference sequence). The CDR3 spells CASRTGTGVYEQYF. The CDR3 coding sequence is TGTGCCAGCAGGACCGGGACAGGAGTCTACGAGCAGTACTTC.

This chain connects TRBV19 to TRBJ1-1; no firm D call. The V and J ends lost 1 base and 0 bases respectively, with 12 bases between them. This CDR3 comprises 16 residues. In germline, CDR1 is LNHDA, CDR2 SQIVND (reference sequence). In DNA form, the CDR3 reads TGTGCCAGTAGTATAGCAGGACTGGCAATGAACACTGAAGCTTTCTTT. Translation gives CASSIAGLAMNTEAFF.

This chain joins TRBV19 and TRBJ1-2; tentative D call: TRBD1 (5 bases). Per germline, CDR1 LNHDA and CDR2 SQIVND (reference sequence). The CDR3 covers 14 residues. V gave up 5 bases and J gave up 2 bases, with 12 bases separating them. This CDR3 is CASSLVGANYGYTF. CDR3 coding DNA: TGTGCCAGTAGTTTAGTAGGGGCCAACTATGGCTACACCTTC.

This CDR3 reads CASSRTGGLPYEQYF. The CDR3 DNA reads TGCGCCAGCAGCCGAACAGGGGGTCTCCCTTACGAGCAGTACTTC. This sequence joins TRBV4-1 and TRBJ2-7; 8 positions agree with TRBD1. Germline CDR1 is MGHRA and CDR2 is YSYEKL. V lost 4 bases and J lost 4; bases outside the gene matches: 9. This CDR3 has 15 residues.

Only a few counts were recorded for this clone. This chain joins TRBV30 and TRBJ1-6, with 7 positions matching TRBD1. Germline V gene sequence: CDR1 GTSNPN, CDR2 SVGIG (reference sequence). V was pared by 2 bases and J by 7 bases, with 14 bases of the junction left unmatched. The CDR3 loop spans 17 amino acids. The CDR3 protein is CAWSFRARQGRNSPLHF. The CDR3 nucleotides read TGTGCCTGGAGTTTTAGGGCCCGACAGGGCCGAAATTCACCCCTCCACTTT.

The V call is TRBV11-2, the J call TRBJ1-1; 7 bases are shared with TRBD1. Germline V gene sequence: CDR1 SGHAT, CDR2 FQNNGV. CDR3 size: 15 residues. V gave up 3 bases and J gave up 3 bases; unmatched junction bases: 7. This chain's CDR3 is CASSFRGTVDTEAFF. For the CDR3, the DNA is TGTGCCAGCAGCTTCAGAGGGACAGTGGACACTGAAGCTTTCTTT. The full variable domain, its missing parts supplied by reference TRBV11-2 and TRBJ1-1, is EAGVAQSPRYKIIEKRQSVAFWCNPISGHATLYWYQQILGQGPKLLIQFQNNGVVDDSQLPKDRFSAERLKGVDSTLKIQPAKLEDSAVYLCASSFRGTVDTEAFFGQGTRLTVV.